Following are 23 T cell receptor beta chains from one sample sequenced in a study of shared clonotypes between healthy human individuals. The protocol was immunoSEQ multiplex PCR, while the TCRdb copy is restricted to in-frame clones and leaves out a portion. The sample includes 700,000 to 950,000 clones, just over 95% of them seen just once. Only CD45RO-negative cells positively selected for CCR7 counted as naive CD8 cells, so terminally differentiated effector memory CD45RA+ cells were excluded. Input material: naive CD8+ T cells sorted from blood. These receptors came from a man aged 25-40 years in good health.

The chain is built from TRBV5-1 and TRBJ1-2; D is perhaps TRBD1 (6 bases). With 4 bases removed from V and 0 bases from J, the gap between germline ends came to 16 bases. Germline V gene data show CDR1 as SGHRS and CDR2 as YFSETQ. There are 16 residues in the CDR3. This chain's CDR3 is CASSPDLTGSNYGYTF. CDR3 DNA sequence: TGCGCCAGCAGCCCTGATTTGACAGGATCTAACTATGGCTACACCTTC.

This clone was observed a few times. This sequence joins TRBV28 and TRBJ2-7; a possible D gene is TRBD1 (6 bases). The CDR3 covers 15 residues. Trimming shortened V by 5 bases and J by 3 bases, and 17 bases separated the two germline ends. The germline gives CDR1 MDHEN, CDR2 SYDVKM. CDR3 in amino acids: CASSDARWGHYEQYF. CDR3 DNA sequence: TGTGCCAGCAGTGATGCCAGGTGGGGACACTACGAGCAGTACTTC.

The chain's CDR3 is CAIRTGGANTGELFF. The CDR3 nucleotides read TGTGCCATCAGGACAGGGGGCGCGAACACCGGGGAGCTGTTTTTT. The rearrangement joins TRBV10-3 to TRBJ2-2, with 10 bases lining up with TRBD1. Trimming took 6 bases from V and 0 from J; bases not matched to a gene: 1. This CDR3 contains 15 residues. Per germline, CDR1 ENHRY and CDR2 SYGVKD.

The chain couples TRBV7-9 to TRBJ2-3; tentative D call: TRBD2 (6 bases). CDR1 is SEHNR, CDR2 FQNEAQ, per germline (reference sequence). Trimming pared 4 bases from V and 8 bases from J, leaving 16 bases between. CDR3 length: 14 residues. The CDR3 sequence is CASSSGLFPVTQYF. The CDR3 DNA reads as TGTGCCAGCAGCTCCGGACTATTCCCAGTTACGCAGTATTTT.

This CDR3 is CAWSPSWSGELFF. The CDR3 DNA reads as TGTGCCTGGAGCCCTAGCTGGTCCGGGGAGCTGTTTTTT. This rearrangement joins TRBV30 to TRBJ2-2, with a tentative D call TRBD2 (5 bases). Germline CDR1 GTSNPN, CDR2 SVGIG (reference sequence). V lost 3 bases, J lost 6 bases, and 11 bases lay in between. The CDR3 runs to 13 residues.

The chain links TRBV5-8 to TRBJ1-3; perhaps TRBD1 as D (6 bases). V was trimmed by 4 bases and J by 8 bases, leaving 13 bases between them. Germline CDR1 reads SGHTS; CDR2 reads YDEGEE. CDR3 length: 13 amino acids. The CDR3 is CASSLQGQDTIYF. CDR3 nucleotides: TGTGCCAGCAGCCTACAGGGTCAGGACACCATATATTTT.

The chain uses TRBV4-1 and TRBJ2-1; 11 bases are shared with TRBD2. Germline values: CDR1 MGHRA, CDR2 YSYEKL. J lost 15 bases, V lost 3 bases, and 13 bases had no gene match. The CDR3 extends over 15 amino acids. CDR3 in DNA: TGCGCCAGCAGCCAGGACACTAGCGGGAGTTATTCGCGGTTCTTC. Its translation: CASSQDTSGSYSRFF.

About this clone: This specimen includes other DNA sequences encoding the same CDR3. The V call is TRBV27, the J call TRBJ2-2; D uncertain. Deletions cut 3 bases from V and 6 bases from J, with 5 bases between. Germline-derived CDR1 and CDR2 are MNHEY and SMNVEV (reference sequence). This CDR3 has 12 residues. In nucleotides, the CDR3 is TGTGCCAGCAGTTTTCCGGCCGGGGAGCTGTTTTTT. It codes for CASSFPAGELFF.

V usage is TRBV7-9 and J usage is TRBJ1-4; D unclear. The germline V gene has CDR1 SEHNR and CDR2 FQNEAQ (reference sequence). V lost 2 bases to trimming and J lost 2 bases, with 15 bases between them. This CDR3 contains 17 residues. CDR3 bases: TGTGCCAGCAGCTTATCAGAGGGCTCGAGGACTAATGAAAAACTGTTTTTT. Residues: CASSLSEGSRTNEKLFF.

Remarks on this clone: In the same sample, other DNA sequences code for this CDR3. The V call is TRBV9, the J call TRBJ1-1; D unclear. The CDR3 contains 13 residues. In germline, CDR1 is SGDLS, CDR2 YYNGEE. V was trimmed by 0 bases and J by 4 bases, leaving 7 bases between them. The DNA of the CDR3 is TGTGCCAGCAGCGTAGGTGTGAGCACTGAAGCTTTCTTT. This encodes CASSVGVSTEAFF.

This clone was detected a few times. The chain has TRBV5-1 and TRBJ1-2; 9 nucleotides line up with TRBD1. The CDR3 is made up of 14 amino acids. Germline V lookup: CDR1 SGHRS, CDR2 YFSETQ. J lost 4 bases, V lost 3 bases, and 4 bases had no gene match. The CDR3 spells CASSSGTGSYGYTF. CDR3 DNA: TGCGCCAGCAGCTCGGGGACAGGGAGCTATGGCTACACCTTC.

This chain links TRBV27 with TRBJ2-1; 9 positions match TRBD2. Trimming removed 4 bases from V and 7 bases from J; junction bases left unmatched: 5. The length of the CDR3 is 14 residues. Germline V gene data show CDR1 as MNHEY and CDR2 as SMNVEV (reference sequence). Here the CDR3 DNA reads TGTGCCAGCAGTTATATGACTAGCGGTAATGAGCAGTTCTTC. Its protein is CASSYMTSGNEQFF.

The chain links TRBV7-8 to TRBJ2-1; no definite D call. The CDR3 extends over 14 amino acids. Trimming removed 7 bases at V and 6 bases at J, with 16 bases between. Germline V gives CDR1 SGHVS, CDR2 FQNEAQ. This chain's CDR3 is CASTSHWTGNEQFF. The CDR3, as DNA: TGTGCCAGCACCTCACATTGGACGGGCAATGAGCAGTTCTTC.

V gene TRBV27 combines with J gene TRBJ2-1; 13 nucleotides agree with TRBD2. Germline V CDR1 and CDR2: MNHEY, SMNVEV (reference sequence). The V segment lost 0 bases and the J segment 12 bases; nucleotides outside the gene matches: 2. This CDR3 is built from 14 residues. The CDR3 nucleotides read TGTGCCAGCAGTTTATCACTAGCGGGAGGGTCGCAGTTCTTC. It yields the protein CASSLSLAGGSQFF.

The chain has TRBV7-8 and TRBJ2-1, with D hard to call. Trimming left V 3 bases short and J 4 bases short, with 4 bases between. The CDR3 extends over 12 amino acids. CDR1 SGHVS and CDR2 FQNEAQ come from the germline V gene. CDR3: CASSFEYNEQFF. Written as DNA, the CDR3 is TGTGCCAGCAGCTTTGAGTACAATGAGCAGTTCTTC.

V usage is TRBV7-9 and J usage is TRBJ2-7; possibly TRBD1 or TRBD2 for D (5 bases each). The CDR3 has 16 amino acids. Between the trimmed V and J ends, which lost 5 bases and 2 bases, there was a span of 19 bases. Germline V gene sequence: CDR1 SEHNR, CDR2 FQNEAQ (reference sequence). The CDR3 protein is CASSGPGAEITYEQYF. In nucleotides, the CDR3 is TGTGCCAGCAGCGGCCCCGGGGCAGAAATTACCTACGAGCAGTACTTC. The full variable domain, with the rest looked up from reference TRBV7-9 and TRBJ2-7, is DTGVSQNPRHKITKRGQNVTFRCDPISEHNRLYWYRQTLGQGPEFLTYFQNEAQLEKSRLLSDRFSAERPKGSFSTLEIQRTEQGDSAMYLCASSGPGAEITYEQYFGPGTRLTVT.

V gene TRBV18 combines with J gene TRBJ2-2; D might be TRBD1 (6 bases). The CDR3 contains 17 residues. Trimming took 6 bases from V and 1 from J, leaving 18 bases between them. Germline CDR1 is KGHSH and CDR2 is LQKENI. The CDR3, as DNA: TGTGCCAGCTCGCCCTCTGCCGGGACACTGAACACCGGGGAGCTGTTTTTT. Amino acids: CASSPSAGTLNTGELFF.

The genes are TRBV27 and TRBJ2-3; no clear D gene. Trimming removed 0 bases from V and 3 bases from J, with 13 bases in between. CDR3 length: 16 amino acids. In germline, CDR1 is MNHEY, CDR2 SMNVEV (reference sequence). CDR3 coding DNA: TGTGCCAGCAGTTTATCATTGGCCCATAGTACAGATACGCAGTATTTT. Amino acids: CASSLSLAHSTDTQYF.

The CDR3 nucleotides are TGTGCCAGCAGCAAGGGGGTAACCTACGAGCAGTACTTC. It yields the protein CASSKGVTYEQYF. V usage is TRBV5-5 and J usage is TRBJ2-7; tentative D call: TRBD1 (6 bases). Germline V CDR1 and CDR2: SGHKS, YYEKEE (reference sequence). CDR3 length: 13 residues. V lost 4 bases to trimming and J lost 2 bases, with 10 bases between them.

This rearrangement joins TRBV19 to TRBJ1-1, with no clear D. The V and J ends lost 3 bases and 1 base respectively, with 18 bases between them. This CDR3 is built from 17 residues. Germline CDR1 is LNHDA and CDR2 is SQIVND (reference sequence). The CDR3 reads CASSIGGGPSANTEAFF. The CDR3 DNA sequence: TGTGCCAGTAGTATTGGAGGAGGCCCCTCCGCGAACACTGAAGCTTTCTTT. The full variable domain, completed using reference TRBV19 and TRBJ1-1, is DGGITQSPKYLFRKEGQNVTLSCEQNLNHDAMYWYRQDPGQGLRLIYYSQIVNDFQKGDIAEGYSVSREKKESFPLTVTSAQKNPTAFYLCASSIGGGPSANTEAFFGQGTRLTVV.

This chain links TRBV6-5 with TRBJ1-1; unclear D gene. V dropped 6 bases and J dropped 4 bases, with 12 bases sitting between them. The CDR3 spans 13 residues. Germline assignment: CDR1 MNHEY and CDR2 SVGAGI. The CDR3 is CASSGSWGTEAFF. CDR3 sequence (DNA): TGTGCCAGCAGCGGCTCCTGGGGCACTGAAGCTTTCTTT.

This chain's CDR3 is CASSYSVPGDIGGYTF. CDR3 coding DNA: TGTGCCAGCAGTTACTCGGTCCCGGGGGATATCGGTGGCTACACCTTC. This chain connects TRBV6-5 to TRBJ1-2, with D possibly TRBD1 on 5 matching bases. The CDR3 covers 16 residues. CDR1 and CDR2 (germline): MNHEY, SVGAGI. V lost 0 bases and J 7 bases, leaving 18 bases between the germline ends.

V gene TRBV10-3 combines with J gene TRBJ1-5; tentative D call: TRBD1 (5 bases). Deletions cut 4 bases from V and 2 bases from J, with 6 bases between. Germline-derived CDR1 and CDR2 are ENHRY and SYGVKD. The CDR3 is 13 residues long. Written as DNA, the CDR3 is TGTGCCATCAGTGTAGGGGGCAATCAGCCCCAGCATTTT. This encodes CAISVGGNQPQHF.